This TCR beta chain is drawn from a study of beta chain features in type 1 diabetes. Study-wide points: TCRB CDR3s were moderately but significantly shorter in Type 1 diabetes patients in all four CD4+ subsets.

With regard to this clone: Its antigen is not identified.

Isolated RNA was reverse transcribed in full, so expressed TCRB transcripts were sequenced. Sequencing used immunoSEQ multiplex PCR; TCRdb keeps in-frame clones, though not all of them. The sample contains 60,000 or so clones, around 50% of which appear only once. Deletions cut 5 bases from V and 7 bases from J, with 18 bases between. Germline loops: CDR1 SGHRS, CDR2 YFSETQ. CDR3 size: 14 residues. This receptor was taken from a woman aged 40 to 50 with type 1 diabetes. The specimen was Tregs from blood. The genes are TRBV5-1 and TRBJ1-1; no firm D call. The CDR3 region is CASSPWEGGNEAFF. CDR3 sequence (DNA): TGCGCCAGCAGTCCGTGGGAGGGTGGGAATGAAGCTTTCTTT.